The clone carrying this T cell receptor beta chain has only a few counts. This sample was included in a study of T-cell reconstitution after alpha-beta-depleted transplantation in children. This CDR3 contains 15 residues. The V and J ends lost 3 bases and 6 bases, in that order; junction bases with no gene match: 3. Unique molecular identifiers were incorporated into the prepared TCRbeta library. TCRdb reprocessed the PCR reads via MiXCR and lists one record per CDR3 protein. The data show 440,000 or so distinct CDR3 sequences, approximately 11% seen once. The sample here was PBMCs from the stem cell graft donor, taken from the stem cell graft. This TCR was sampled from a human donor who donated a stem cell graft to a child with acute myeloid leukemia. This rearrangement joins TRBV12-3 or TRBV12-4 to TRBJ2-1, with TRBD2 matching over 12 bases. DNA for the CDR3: TGTGCCAGCAGTTTCCTAGCGGGGGGGCGCAATGAGCAGTTCTTC. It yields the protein CASSFLAGGRNEQFF.